This T cell receptor beta chain emerged from a study of blood T cell repertoires in COVID-19. Across the whole study: From T cells, B-cell-depleted T cells, or PBMCs came the material, which was cDNA or gDNA.

V shed 5 bases and J 5 bases; nucleotides not matched to a gene: 5. Germline CDR1 reads LGHNT; CDR2 reads FRNRAP. CDR3 length equals 13 residues. In the authors' methods: Scientists estimated how many nucleated cells there were by amplifying reference gene primers. Measured with immunoSEQ multiplex PCR; TCRdb has only the in-frame clones, and not every one. The DNA was the basis for D and trimming; V, J and clone size are from that table. The sample lists a few hundred thousand clones, 89% seen once, with more than 0.95% in the top ten. The sequence came from a man aged 40-50 years with acute or convalescent COVID-19. The chain has TRBV12-5 and TRBJ1-1; 7 bases agree with TRBD1. The sample comprised peripheral blood. The CDR3 region has the DNA TGTGCTAGTGGTCGACAGGGAAGGACTGAAGCTTTCTTT. Amino acid sequence: CASGRQGRTEAFF.